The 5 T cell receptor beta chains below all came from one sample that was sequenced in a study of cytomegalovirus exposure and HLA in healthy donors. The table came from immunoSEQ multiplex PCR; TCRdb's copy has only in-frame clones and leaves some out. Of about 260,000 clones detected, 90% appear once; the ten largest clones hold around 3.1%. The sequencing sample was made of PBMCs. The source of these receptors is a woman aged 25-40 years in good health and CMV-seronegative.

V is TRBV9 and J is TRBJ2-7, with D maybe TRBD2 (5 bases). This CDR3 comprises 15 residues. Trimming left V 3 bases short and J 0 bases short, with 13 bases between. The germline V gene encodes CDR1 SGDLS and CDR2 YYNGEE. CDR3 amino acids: CASSEGGPSSYEQYF. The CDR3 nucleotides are TGTGCCAGCAGCGAGGGCGGGCCGAGCTCCTACGAGCAGTACTTC. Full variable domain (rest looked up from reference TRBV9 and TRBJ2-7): DSGVTQTPKHLITATGQRVTLRCSPRSGDLSVYWYQQSLDQGLQFLIQYYNGEERAKGNILERFSAQQFPDLHSELNLSSLELGDSALYFCASSEGGPSSYEQYFGPGTRLTVT.

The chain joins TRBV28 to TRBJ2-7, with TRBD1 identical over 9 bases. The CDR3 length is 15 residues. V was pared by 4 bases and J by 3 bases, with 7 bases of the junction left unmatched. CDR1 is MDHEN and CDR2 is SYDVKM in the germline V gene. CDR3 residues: CASSSTGTGFYEQYF. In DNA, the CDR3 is TGTGCCAGCAGTTCCACCGGGACAGGGTTCTACGAGCAGTACTTC.

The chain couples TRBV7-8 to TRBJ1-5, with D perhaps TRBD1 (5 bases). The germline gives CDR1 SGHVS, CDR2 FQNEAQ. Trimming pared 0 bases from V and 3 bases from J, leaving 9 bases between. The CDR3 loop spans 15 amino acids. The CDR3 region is CASSLAGAHNQPQHF. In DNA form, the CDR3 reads TGTGCCAGCAGCTTAGCTGGGGCACACAATCAGCCCCAGCATTTT.

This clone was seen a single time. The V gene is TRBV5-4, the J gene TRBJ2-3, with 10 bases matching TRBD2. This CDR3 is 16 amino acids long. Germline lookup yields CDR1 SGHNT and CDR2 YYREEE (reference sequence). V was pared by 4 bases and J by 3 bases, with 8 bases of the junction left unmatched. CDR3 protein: CASSPRTSGRTDTQYF. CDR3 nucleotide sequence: TGTGCCAGCAGCCCGAGGACTAGCGGAAGGACAGATACGCAGTATTTT.

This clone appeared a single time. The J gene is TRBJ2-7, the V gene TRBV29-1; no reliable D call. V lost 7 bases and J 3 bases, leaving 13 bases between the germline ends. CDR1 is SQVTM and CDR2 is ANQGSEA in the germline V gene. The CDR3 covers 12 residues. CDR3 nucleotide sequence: TGCAGCGCCGCCGGCGCCGGCTACGAGCAGTACTTC. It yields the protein CSAAGAGYEQYF.